The clone carrying this T cell receptor beta chain came up once. The sample comes from a study of CD8+CD57+ T cells in acquired aplastic anemia. Study summary: Isolated CD4+ and CD8+ cells, once sorted, yielded DNA averaging about 3.2 ug.

This CDR3 contains 11 residues. The germline V and J ends were trimmed by 6 bases and 5 bases, with 8 bases remaining between them. Germline assignment: CDR1 ENHRY and CDR2 SYGVKD. Template material for TCR beta VDJ and CDR3 profiling consisted of genomic DNA. TCRdb recomputed calls from the reads with MiXCR, one row per CDR3 protein. The repertoire has some 200,000 distinct CDR3 sequences, about a third of them found once; the top ten carry roughly 1.1%. The sequence derives from a human donor in good health, serving as a control. Sequencing was done on a sample of sorted CD4+, CD8+, or CD8+CD57+ T cells (not recorded which) from PBMCs. The chain recombines TRBV10-3 with TRBJ2-7; no definite D call. The CDR3 DNA reads as TGTGCCATCAGCCACAACGACGAGCAGTACTTC. Amino acid sequence: CAISHNDEQYF.